This entry concerns a single TCR beta chain. What it recognizes is unknown. This record comes from a study of beta chain features in type 1 diabetes. As every portion of the isolated RNA was reverse transcribed, the sequencing read expressed TCRB transcripts. Libraries were prepared by immunoSEQ multiplex PCR; TCRdb keeps only in-frame clonotypes and omits some of them. The sample carries over 650,000 clones, around 15% recorded once. The study's findings and limits: It was possible that PCR favored shorter templates, equally so in patients and controls. In every one of the four CD4+ subsets, TCRB CDR3s were moderately but significantly shorter in Type 1 diabetes patients.

The sample consisted of naive CD4+ T cells from blood. This receptor was taken from a man younger than 35 with type 1 diabetes.

In DNA form, the CDR3 reads TGCGCCAGCAGTCAACCTAGGACAGGGAGGAGTGCTAGCAATCAGCCCCAGCATTTT. Translated, it gives CASSQPRTGRSASNQPQHF. The chain is built from TRBV23-1 and TRBJ1-5; 8 bases are a match to TRBD1. TRBV23-1 belongs to the ORF category, with a function that is uncertain. The CDR3 has 19 amino acids. V shed 2 bases, J shed 0 bases, and the junction held 12 bases outside the gene matches.